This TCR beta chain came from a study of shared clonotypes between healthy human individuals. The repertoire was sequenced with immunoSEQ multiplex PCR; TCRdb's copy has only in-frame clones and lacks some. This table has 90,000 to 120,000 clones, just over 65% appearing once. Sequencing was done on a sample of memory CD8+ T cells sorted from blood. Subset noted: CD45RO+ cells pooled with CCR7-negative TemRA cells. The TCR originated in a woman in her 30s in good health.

CDR3 DNA sequence: TGTGCCAGCAGCCAAGGCCGGAGGGAAGCTTTCTTT. Protein product: CASSQGRREAFF. This chain connects TRBV4-2 to TRBJ1-1; D is undetermined. This CDR3 region has 12 residues. The V and J ends lost 1 base and 8 bases respectively, with 8 bases between them. The germline CDR1 and CDR2 sequences are LGHNA and YNFKEQ.